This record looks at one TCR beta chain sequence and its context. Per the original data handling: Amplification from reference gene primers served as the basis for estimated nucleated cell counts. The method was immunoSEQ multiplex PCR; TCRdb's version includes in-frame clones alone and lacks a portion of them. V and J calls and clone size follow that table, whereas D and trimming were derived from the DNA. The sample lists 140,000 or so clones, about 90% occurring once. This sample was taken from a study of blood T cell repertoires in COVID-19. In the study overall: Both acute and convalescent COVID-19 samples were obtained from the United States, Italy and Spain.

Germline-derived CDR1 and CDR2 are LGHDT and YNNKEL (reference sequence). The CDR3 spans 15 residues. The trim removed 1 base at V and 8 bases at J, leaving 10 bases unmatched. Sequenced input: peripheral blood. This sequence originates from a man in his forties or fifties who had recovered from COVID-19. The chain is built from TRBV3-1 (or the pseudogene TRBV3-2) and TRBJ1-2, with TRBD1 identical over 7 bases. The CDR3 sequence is CASSQAGQAGNGYTF. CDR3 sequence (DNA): TGTGCCAGCAGCCAAGCCGGACAGGCGGGGAACGGCTACACCTTC.